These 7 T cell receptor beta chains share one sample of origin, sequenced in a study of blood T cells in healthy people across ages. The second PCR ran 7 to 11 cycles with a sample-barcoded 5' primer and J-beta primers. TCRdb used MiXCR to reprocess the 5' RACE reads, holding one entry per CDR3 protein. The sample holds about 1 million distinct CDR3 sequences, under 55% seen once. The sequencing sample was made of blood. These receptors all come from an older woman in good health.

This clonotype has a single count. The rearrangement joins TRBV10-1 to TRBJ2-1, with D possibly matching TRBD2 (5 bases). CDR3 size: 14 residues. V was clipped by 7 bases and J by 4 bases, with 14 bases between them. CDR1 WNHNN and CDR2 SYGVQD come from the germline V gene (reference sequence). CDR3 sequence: CASIGGPGYNEQFF. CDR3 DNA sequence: TGCGCCAGCATTGGAGGTCCGGGTTACAATGAGCAGTTCTTC.

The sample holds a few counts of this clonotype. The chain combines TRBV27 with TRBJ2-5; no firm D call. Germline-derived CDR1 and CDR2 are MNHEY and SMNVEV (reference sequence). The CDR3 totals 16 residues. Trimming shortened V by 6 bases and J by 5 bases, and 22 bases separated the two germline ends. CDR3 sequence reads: CASSASVLSSRETQYF. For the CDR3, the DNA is TGTGCCAGCAGCGCCAGTGTTCTGTCTTCAAGGGAGACCCAGTACTTC.

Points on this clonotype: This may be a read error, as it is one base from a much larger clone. The CDR3 DNA reads as TGTGCCAGCAGCCAAGAAGGGGAAGCGCAGGAGACCCAGTTCTTC. Its protein product is CASSQEGEAQETQFF. The genes are TRBV4-2 and TRBJ2-1, with D possibly TRBD1 on 5 matching bases. Deletions cut 0 bases from V and 13 bases from J, with 19 bases between. The CDR3 consists of 15 residues. From germline, CDR1 is LGHNA and CDR2 YNFKEQ.

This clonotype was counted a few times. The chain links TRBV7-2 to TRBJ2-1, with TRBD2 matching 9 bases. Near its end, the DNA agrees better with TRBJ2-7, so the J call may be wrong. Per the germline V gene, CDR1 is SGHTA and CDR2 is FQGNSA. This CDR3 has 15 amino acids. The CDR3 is CASSISGSSYNEQYF. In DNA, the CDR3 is TGTGCCAGCAGCATTAGCGGGAGCTCCTACAATGAGCAGTACTTC.

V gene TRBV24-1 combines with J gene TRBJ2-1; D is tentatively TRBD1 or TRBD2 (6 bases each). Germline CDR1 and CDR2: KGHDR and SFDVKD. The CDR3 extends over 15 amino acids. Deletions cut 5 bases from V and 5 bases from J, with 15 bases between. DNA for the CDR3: TGTGCCACCAGTGTAAGGGGGGAGGAACACAATGAGCAGTTCTTC. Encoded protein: CATSVRGEEHNEQFF.

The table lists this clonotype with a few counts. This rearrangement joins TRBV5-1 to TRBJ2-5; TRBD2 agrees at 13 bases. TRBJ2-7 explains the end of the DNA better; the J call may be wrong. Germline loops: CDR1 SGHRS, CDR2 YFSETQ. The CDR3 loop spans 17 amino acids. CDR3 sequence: CASRPELAGGPFDEQYF. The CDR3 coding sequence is TGCGCCAGCAGACCGGAACTAGCGGGAGGGCCATTTGACGAGCAGTACTTC.

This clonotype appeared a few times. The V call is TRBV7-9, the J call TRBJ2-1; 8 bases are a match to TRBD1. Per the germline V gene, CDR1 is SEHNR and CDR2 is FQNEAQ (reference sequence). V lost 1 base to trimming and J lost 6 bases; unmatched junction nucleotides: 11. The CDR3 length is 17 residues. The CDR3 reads CASSLDTGTGGANEQFF. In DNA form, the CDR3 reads TGTGCCAGCAGCTTAGATACCGGGACAGGTGGAGCCAATGAGCAGTTCTTC.